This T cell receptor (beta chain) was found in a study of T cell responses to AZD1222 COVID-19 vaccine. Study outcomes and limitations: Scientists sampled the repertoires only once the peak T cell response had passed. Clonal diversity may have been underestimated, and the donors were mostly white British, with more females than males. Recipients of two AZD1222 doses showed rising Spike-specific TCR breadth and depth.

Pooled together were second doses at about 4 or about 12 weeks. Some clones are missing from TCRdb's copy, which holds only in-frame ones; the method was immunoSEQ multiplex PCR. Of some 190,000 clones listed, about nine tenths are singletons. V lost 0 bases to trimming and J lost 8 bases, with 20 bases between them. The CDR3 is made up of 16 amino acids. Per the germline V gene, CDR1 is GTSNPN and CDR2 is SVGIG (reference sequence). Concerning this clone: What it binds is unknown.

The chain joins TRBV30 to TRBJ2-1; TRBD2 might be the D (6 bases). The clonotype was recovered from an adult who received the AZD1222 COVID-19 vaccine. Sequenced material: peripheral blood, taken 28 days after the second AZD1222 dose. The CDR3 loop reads CAWSVRVGLRRDEQFF. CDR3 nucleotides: TGTGCCTGGAGTGTACGGGTAGGACTCCGGAGGGATGAGCAGTTCTTC.